These T cell receptor beta chains were read from a single sample in a study of blood T cell repertoires in COVID-19. Sequenced by immunoSEQ multiplex PCR; TCRdb stores in-frame clones only, minus some. This table has about 310,000 clones, over 75% appearing once. The sequenced sample was PBMCs or T cells enriched from blood (not recorded which). The source of these receptors is a woman in her 40s who had recovered from COVID-19. Both conserved end residues are part of each CDR3. Each record gives: clone size, D gene, J gene, V gene, CDR3 protein, CDR3 DNA. A D gene is named only where the DNA matches it firmly. The listing skips clone size in some rows; elsewhere it reads once, few, many or a size class.

NA | NA | TRBJ1-3 | TRBV19 | CASSIGTKKTGNTIYF | TGTGCCAGTAGTATAGGGACAAAAAAAACTGGAAACACCATATATTTT
few | TRBD1 | TRBJ1-3 | TRBV7-9 | CASSYRGSGNTIYF | TGTGCCAGCAGCTACAGGGGTAGTGGAAACACCATATATTTT
NA | TRBD2 | TRBJ2-1 | TRBV5-4 | CASSLQRDFGDEQFF | TGTGCCAGCAGCTTGCAGCGGGACTTCGGGGATGAGCAGTTCTTC
NA | NA | TRBJ1-2 | TRBV28 | CAIGGLNYGYTF | TGTGCCATAGGGGGTTTGAACTATGGCTACACCTTC
NA | NA | TRBJ1-1 | TRBV29-1 | CSVADTEAFF | TGCAGCGTTGCCGACACTGAAGCTTTCTTT
NA | TRBD1 | TRBJ1-5 | TRBV19 | CASSDRDRVAAANQPQHF | TGTGCCAGTTCAGACCGGGACAGGGTGGCCGCGGCGAATCAGCCCCAGCATTTT
NA | NA | TRBJ2-1 | TRBV7-9 | CASSSHSLEQFF | TGTGCCAGCAGCTCGCATAGTTTAGAGCAGTTCTTC
NA | TRBD2 | TRBJ2-1 | TRBV30 | CAGFPGGYNEQFF | TGTGCCGGCTTTCCGGGGGGCTACAATGAGCAGTTCTTC
NA | NA | TRBJ1-1 | TRBV28 | CASSRGPLTLGTEAFF | TGTGCCAGCAGCCGAGGGCCCCTAACCCTGGGAACTGAAGCTTTCTTT
many | TRBD1 | TRBJ2-2 | TRBV7-9 | CASSTGVAHGGGELFF | TGTGCCAGCAGCACAGGGGTCGCCCATGGCGGCGGGGAGCTGTTTTTT
NA | NA | TRBJ1-2 | TRBV6-5 | CASSSRVASYGYTF | TGTGCCAGCAGTTCCAGGGTGGCGAGCTATGGCTACACCTTC
NA | NA | TRBJ2-4 | TRBV4-2 | CASSQGTGLALNIQYF | TGTGCCAGCAGCCAAGGAACAGGGCTTGCTTTAAACATTCAGTACTTC
NA | NA | TRBJ1-6 | TRBV29-1 | CSVEGAWNSPLHF | TGCAGCGTTGAGGGGGCTTGGAATTCACCCCTCCACTTT
NA | TRBD1 | TRBJ2-1 | TRBV28 | CASSPHRQGSGNYNEQFF | TGTGCCAGCAGTCCCCACAGACAGGGATCCGGAAACTACAATGAGCAGTTCTTC
NA | TRBD1 | TRBJ2-7 | TRBV5-6 | CASSLMGTGGFYEQYF | TGTGCCAGCAGCTTGATGGGGACAGGGGGCTTCTACGAGCAGTACTTC
NA | NA | TRBJ2-3 | TRBV27 | CASSFRGAADTQYF | TGTGCCAGCAGTTTTCGGGGGGCGGCAGATACGCAGTATTTT
NA | TRBD1 | TRBJ2-3 | TRBV7-3 | CASTPTGAGVDTQYF | TGTGCCAGCACCCCGACAGGGGCGGGTGTAGATACGCAGTATTTT
NA | NA | TRBJ2-3 | TRBV15 | CATPGEGTDTQYF | TGTGCCACCCCTGGGGAGGGCACAGATACGCAGTATTTT
NA | TRBD2 | TRBJ2-4 | TRBV11-2 | CASSQGLAGGGDIQYF | TGTGCCAGCAGCCAGGGACTAGCGGGAGGAGGGGACATTCAGTACTTC
NA | NA | TRBJ2-7 | TRBV5-5 | CASSLGALSYEQYF | TGTGCCAGCAGCTTGGGAGCCCTCTCCTACGAGCAGTACTTC
NA | NA | TRBJ2-3 | TRBV4-2 | CASSQGREWADTQYF | TGTGCCAGCAGCCAAGGCCGGGAGTGGGCAGATACGCAGTATTTT
NA | NA | TRBJ2-7 | TRBV20-1 | CSARMLGVGYF | TGCAGTGCTAGAATGTTGGGAGTAGGGTACTTC
NA | NA | TRBJ1-4 | TRBV9 | CASSVMPLRGSNEKLFF | TGTGCCAGCAGCGTGATGCCCTTGAGAGGGTCTAATGAAAAACTGTTTTTT
NA | NA | TRBJ2-5 | TRBV6-5 | CASSYSGQSGQETQYF | TGTGCCAGCAGTTACTCGGGACAAAGCGGTCAAGAGACCCAGTACTTC
NA | TRBD2 | TRBJ2-3 | TRBV11-2 | CASSLEPSGRDTQYF | TGTGCCAGCAGCCTTGAGCCTAGCGGGAGAGATACGCAGTATTTT
once | TRBD1 | TRBJ1-2 | TRBV3-1/TRBV3-2 | CASSQGAGGGGYTF | TGTGCCAGCAGCCAAGGGGCAGGGGGTGGGGGCTACACCTTC
NA | TRBD1 | TRBJ1-2 | TRBV28 | CASSLTGQGGYTF | TGTGCCAGCAGTTTGACAGGGCAGGGTGGCTACACCTTC
NA | TRBD1 | TRBJ1-1 | TRBV19 | CASSGTGLERAFF | TGTGCCAGTAGCGGGACAGGGCTGGAGCGAGCTTTCTTT
NA | TRBD1 | TRBJ1-4 | TRBV3-1/TRBV3-2 | CASSQPGTGDKDEKLFF | TGTGCCAGCAGCCAACCAGGGACAGGGGACAAGGATGAAAAACTGTTTTTT
few | NA | TRBJ2-1 | TRBV5-1 | CASSTGTLGGNEQFF | TGCGCCAGCAGCACCGGGACTCTTGGGGGGAATGAGCAGTTCTTC
NA | NA | TRBJ2-2 | TRBV28 | CASNLDTRPTGELFF | TGTGCCAGCAACTTGGACACGCGACCGACCGGGGAGCTGTTTTTT
NA | NA | TRBJ1-1 | TRBV10-2 | CASSPSGGSEAFF | TGCGCCAGCAGTCCCTCCGGGGGGTCTGAAGCTTTCTTT
many | TRBD2 | TRBJ2-1 | TRBV11-2 | CASSHSGSEYNEQFF | TGTGCCAGCAGCCATAGCGGGAGTGAGTACAATGAGCAGTTCTTC
NA | TRBD1 | TRBJ1-1 | TRBV7-3 | CASSPSGGTEAFF | TGTGCCAGCAGCCCGTCAGGGGGCACTGAAGCTTTCTTT
NA | NA | TRBJ2-7 | TRBV30 | CAWRVQGWHEQYF | TGTGCCTGGAGGGTCCAGGGTTGGCACGAGCAGTACTTC
NA | TRBD2 | TRBJ2-2 | TRBV28 | CASLAGGYPDTGELFF | TGTGCCAGCTTAGCGGGGGGCTATCCCGACACCGGGGAGCTGTTTTTT
NA | NA | TRBJ2-3 | TRBV5-1 | CASSLSGDTQYF | TGCGCCAGCAGCTTGAGCGGAGATACGCAGTATTTT
few | TRBD2 | TRBJ2-2 | TRBV7-9 | CASRLWEGPNTGELFF | TGTGCCAGCAGGTTGTGGGAGGGGCCGAACACCGGGGAGCTGTTTTTT
NA | TRBD1 | TRBJ1-3 | TRBV10-3 | CATSGQGGGNTIYF | TGTGCCACTTCGGGACAGGGGGGTGGAAACACCATATATTTT
NA | TRBD2 | TRBJ2-2 | TRBV6-6 | CASSRPGRDTGELFF | TGTGCCAGCAGTCGTCCAGGGAGGGACACCGGGGAGCTGTTTTTT
NA | TRBD1 | TRBJ1-1 | TRBV16 | CASAGTGNTEAFF | TGTGCCAGCGCCGGGACAGGGAACACTGAAGCTTTCTTT
NA | TRBD1 | TRBJ1-1 | TRBV11-1 | CASITAGGGQAFF | TGTGCCAGCATTACCGCAGGGGGCGGACAAGCTTTCTTT
NA | TRBD2 | TRBJ2-3 | TRBV9 | CASSVGLGSDTQYF | TGTGCCAGCAGCGTCGGACTAGGGTCAGATACGCAGTATTTT
NA | NA | TRBJ2-7 | TRBV27 | CASSLFPGPHEQYF | TGTGCCAGCAGTTTATTTCCAGGTCCCCACGAGCAGTACTTC
NA | TRBD2 | TRBJ2-3 | TRBV5-1 | CASRPTLAGATDTQYF | TGCGCCAGCAGACCAACTCTAGCGGGAGCTACAGATACGCAGTATTTT
NA | TRBD1 | TRBJ1-2 | TRBV3-1/TRBV3-2 | CASSLRQGIYGYTF | TGTGCCAGCAGCCTACGACAGGGGATCTATGGCTACACCTTC
NA | NA | TRBJ2-1 | TRBV30 | CAWSSVDEQFF | TGTGCCTGGAGTTCGGTAGATGAGCAGTTCTTC
NA | NA | TRBJ2-6 | TRBV11-3 | CASSRIKAGSGANVLTF | TGTGCCAGCAGCCGAATCAAGGCAGGGTCTGGGGCCAACGTCCTGACTTTC
NA | NA | TRBJ1-2 | TRBV27 | CASSLATNYGYTF | TGTGCCAGCAGTTTAGCTACTAACTATGGCTACACCTTC
NA | TRBD1 | TRBJ2-5 | TRBV6-5 | CASMGGTGGKETQYF | TGTGCCAGCATGGGAGGGACAGGGGGGAAAGAGACCCAGTACTTC
once | TRBD2 | TRBJ2-2 | TRBV9 | CASSVTLGGLAVDTGELFF | TGTGCCAGCAGCGTAACCTTAGGGGGACTAGCGGTTGACACCGGGGAGCTGTTTTTT
NA | NA | TRBJ1-6 | TRBV15 | CATSTYSSSYNSPLHF | TGTGCCACCAGCACCTACTCGAGCTCCTATAATTCACCCCTCCACTTT
NA | TRBD2 | TRBJ2-7 | TRBV29-1 | CSVEGLAGAYEQYF | TGCAGCGTTGAAGGCCTAGCGGGAGCCTACGAGCAGTACTTC
NA | NA | TRBJ1-5 | TRBV28 | CASSLCPGRMGEPQHF | TGTGCCAGCAGTTTATGCCCCGGACGGATGGGAGAGCCCCAGCATTTT
NA | NA | TRBJ1-3 | TRBV9 | CASSLEGVGNTIYF | TGTGCCAGCAGCTTAGAGGGGGTTGGAAACACCATATATTTT
NA | TRBD2 | TRBJ2-7 | TRBV30 | CASYGPPGLAGVEQYF | TGTGCCAGCTACGGACCGCCGGGACTAGCGGGAGTCGAGCAGTACTTC
few | TRBD1 | TRBJ1-1 | TRBV18 | CASSFTGGDNTEAFF | TGTGCCAGCTCATTTACAGGGGGAGATAACACTGAAGCTTTCTTT
NA | NA | TRBJ2-3 | TRBV21-1 | CASGPDRERTDTQYF | TGTGCCAGCGGACCGGACAGGGAAAGGACAGATACGCAGTATTTT
once | TRBD2 | TRBJ2-1 | TRBV11-3 | CASSSRLAGDYNEQFF | TGTGCCAGCAGCTCCAGACTAGCGGGGGACTACAATGAGCAGTTCTTC
NA | NA | TRBJ1-3 | TRBV9 | CASSVLADSGNTIYF | TGTGCCAGCAGCGTATTGGCAGACTCTGGAAACACCATATATTTT